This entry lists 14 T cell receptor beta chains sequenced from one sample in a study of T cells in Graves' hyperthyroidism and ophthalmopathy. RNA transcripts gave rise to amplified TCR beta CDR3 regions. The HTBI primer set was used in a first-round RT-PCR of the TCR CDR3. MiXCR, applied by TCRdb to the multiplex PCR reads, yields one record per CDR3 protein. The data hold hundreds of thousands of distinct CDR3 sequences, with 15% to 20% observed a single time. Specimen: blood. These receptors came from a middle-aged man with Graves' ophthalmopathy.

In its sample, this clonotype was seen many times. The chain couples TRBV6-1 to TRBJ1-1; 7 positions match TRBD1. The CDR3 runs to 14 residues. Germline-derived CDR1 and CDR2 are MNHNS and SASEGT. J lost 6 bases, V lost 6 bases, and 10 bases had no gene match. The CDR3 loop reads CASRSRGREAEAFF. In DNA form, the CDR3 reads TGTGCCAGCAGATCCAGGGGGAGGGAAGCTGAAGCTTTCTTT.

CDR3 residues: CASSTSGGEYTDTQYF. The CDR3 DNA reads as TGTGCCAGCAGTACTAGCGGGGGGGAGTACACAGATACGCAGTATTTT. V usage is TRBV27 and J usage is TRBJ2-3, with 13 bases that match TRBD2. V was pared by 5 bases and J by 2 bases, with 4 bases of the junction left unmatched. Germline CDR1 reads MNHEY; CDR2 reads SMNVEV (reference sequence). The CDR3 runs 16 residues.

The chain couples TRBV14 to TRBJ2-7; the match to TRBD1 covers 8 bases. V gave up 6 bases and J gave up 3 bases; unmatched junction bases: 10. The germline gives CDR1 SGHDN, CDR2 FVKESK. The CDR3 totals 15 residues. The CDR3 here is CASRSGGQGDYEQYF. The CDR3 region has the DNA TGTGCCAGCAGGAGCGGCGGACAGGGTGACTACGAGCAGTACTTC. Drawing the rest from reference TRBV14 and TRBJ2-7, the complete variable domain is EAGVTQFPSHSVIEKGQTVTLRCDPISGHDNLYWYRRVMGKEIKFLLHFVKESKQDESGMPNNRFLAERTGGTYSTLKVQPAELEDSGVYFCASRSGGQGDYEQYFGPGTRLTVT.

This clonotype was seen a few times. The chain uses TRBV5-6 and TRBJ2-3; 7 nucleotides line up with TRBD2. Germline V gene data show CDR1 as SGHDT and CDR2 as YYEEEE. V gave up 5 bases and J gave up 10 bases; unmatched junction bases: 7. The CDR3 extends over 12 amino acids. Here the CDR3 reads CASSGGSLAQYF. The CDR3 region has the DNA TGTGCCAGCAGTGGCGGGAGTCTGGCGCAGTATTTT. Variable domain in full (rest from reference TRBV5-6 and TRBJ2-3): DAGVTQSPTHLIKTRGQQVTLRCSPKSGHDTVSWYQQALGQGPQFIFQYYEEEERQRGNFPDRFSGHQFPNYSSELNVNALLLGDSALYLCASSGGSLAQYFGPGTRLTVL.

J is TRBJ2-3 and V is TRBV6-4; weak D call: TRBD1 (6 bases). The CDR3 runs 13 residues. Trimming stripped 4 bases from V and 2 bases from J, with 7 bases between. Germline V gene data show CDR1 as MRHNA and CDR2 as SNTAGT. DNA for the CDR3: TGTGCCAGCAGTGGACAGGCCACAGATACGCAGTATTTT. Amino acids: CASSGQATDTQYF.

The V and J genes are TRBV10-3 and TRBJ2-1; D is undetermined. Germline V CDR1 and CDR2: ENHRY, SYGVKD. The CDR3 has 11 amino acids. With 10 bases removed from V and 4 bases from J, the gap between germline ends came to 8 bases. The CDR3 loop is CATGGYNEQFF. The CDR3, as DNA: TGTGCCACCGGCGGTTACAATGAGCAGTTCTTC.

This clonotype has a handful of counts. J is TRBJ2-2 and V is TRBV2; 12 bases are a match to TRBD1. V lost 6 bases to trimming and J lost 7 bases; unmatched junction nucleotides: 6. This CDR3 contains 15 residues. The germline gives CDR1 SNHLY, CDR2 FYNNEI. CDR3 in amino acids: CASSPGQGAVGELFF. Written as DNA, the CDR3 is TGTGCCAGCAGCCCGGGACAGGGGGCCGTCGGGGAGCTGTTTTTT.

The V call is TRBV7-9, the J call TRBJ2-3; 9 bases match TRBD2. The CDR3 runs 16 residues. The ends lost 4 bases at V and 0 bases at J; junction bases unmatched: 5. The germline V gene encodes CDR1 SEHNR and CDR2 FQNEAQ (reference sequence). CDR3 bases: TGTGCCAGCAGCTCCGCTAGCGGGAAGAGCACAGATACGCAGTATTTT. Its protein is CASSSASGKSTDTQYF.

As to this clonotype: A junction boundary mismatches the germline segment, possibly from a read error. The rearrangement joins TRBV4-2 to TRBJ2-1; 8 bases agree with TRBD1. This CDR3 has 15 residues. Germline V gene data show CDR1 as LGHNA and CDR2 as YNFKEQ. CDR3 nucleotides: TGTGCCAGCAGCCAAGAAGGACAGGGAAGCAATGGGCAGTTCTTC. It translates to CASSQEGQGSNGQFF.

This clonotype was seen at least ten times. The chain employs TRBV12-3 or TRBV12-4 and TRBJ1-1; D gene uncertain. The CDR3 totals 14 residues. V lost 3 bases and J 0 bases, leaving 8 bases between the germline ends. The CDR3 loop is CASSFIRLNTEAFF. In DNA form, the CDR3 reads TGTGCCAGCAGTTTTATCAGGTTGAACACTGAAGCTTTCTTT.

The CDR3 protein is CSGTDSNPEAFF. CDR3 in DNA: TGCAGCGGGACCGACTCCAACCCTGAAGCTTTCTTT. This chain uses TRBV29-1 with TRBJ1-1; D ambiguous. The germline V gene has CDR1 SQVTM and CDR2 ANQGSEA. The ends were cut back, 7 bases at V and 6 bases at J, with 15 bases in the middle. CDR3 length: 12 residues.

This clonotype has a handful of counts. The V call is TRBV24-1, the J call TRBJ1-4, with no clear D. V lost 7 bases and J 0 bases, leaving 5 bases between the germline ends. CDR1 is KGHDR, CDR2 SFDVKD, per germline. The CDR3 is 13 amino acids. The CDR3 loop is CATRAATNEKLFF. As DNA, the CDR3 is TGTGCCACCAGGGCTGCAACTAATGAAAAACTGTTTTTT.

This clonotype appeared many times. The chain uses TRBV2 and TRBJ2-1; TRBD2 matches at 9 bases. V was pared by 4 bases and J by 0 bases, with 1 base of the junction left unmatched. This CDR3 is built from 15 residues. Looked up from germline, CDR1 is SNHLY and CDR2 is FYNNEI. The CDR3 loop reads CASSGGGASYNEQFF. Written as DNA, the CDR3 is TGTGCCAGCAGTGGCGGGGGGGCCTCCTACAATGAGCAGTTCTTC. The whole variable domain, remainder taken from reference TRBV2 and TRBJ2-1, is EPEVTQTPSHQVTQMGQEVILRCVPISNHLYFYWYRQILGQKVEFLVSFYNNEISEKSEIFDDQFSVERPDGSNFTLKIRSTKLEDSAMYFCASSGGGASYNEQFFGPGTRLTVL.

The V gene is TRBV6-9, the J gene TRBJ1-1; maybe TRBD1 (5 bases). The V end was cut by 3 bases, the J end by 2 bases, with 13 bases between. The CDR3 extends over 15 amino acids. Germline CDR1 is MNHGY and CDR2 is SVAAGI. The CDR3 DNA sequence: TGTGCCAGCAGTTACGGGGGAGGAGGTAACACTGAAGCTTTCTTT. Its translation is CASSYGGGGNTEAFF.